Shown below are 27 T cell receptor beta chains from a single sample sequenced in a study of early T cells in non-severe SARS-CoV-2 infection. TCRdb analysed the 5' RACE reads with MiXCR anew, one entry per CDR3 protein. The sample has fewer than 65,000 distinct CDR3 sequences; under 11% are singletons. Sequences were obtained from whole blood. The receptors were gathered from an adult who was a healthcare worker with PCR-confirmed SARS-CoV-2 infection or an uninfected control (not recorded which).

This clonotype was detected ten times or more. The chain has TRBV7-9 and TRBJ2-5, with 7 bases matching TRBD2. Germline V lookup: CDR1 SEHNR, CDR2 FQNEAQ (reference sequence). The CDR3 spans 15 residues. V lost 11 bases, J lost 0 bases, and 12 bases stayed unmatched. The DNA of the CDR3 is TGTGCCGGACAAGGGCCTAGCGGAAACCAAGAGACCCAGTACTTC. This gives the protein CAGQGPSGNQETQYF.

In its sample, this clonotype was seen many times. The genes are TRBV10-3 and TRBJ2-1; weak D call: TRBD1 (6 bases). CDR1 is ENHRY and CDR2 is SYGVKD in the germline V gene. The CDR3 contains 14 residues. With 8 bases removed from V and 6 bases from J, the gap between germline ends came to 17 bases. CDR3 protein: CAIGINRDLNEQFF. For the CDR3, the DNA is TGTGCCATCGGCATAAACAGGGATCTCAATGAGCAGTTCTTC.

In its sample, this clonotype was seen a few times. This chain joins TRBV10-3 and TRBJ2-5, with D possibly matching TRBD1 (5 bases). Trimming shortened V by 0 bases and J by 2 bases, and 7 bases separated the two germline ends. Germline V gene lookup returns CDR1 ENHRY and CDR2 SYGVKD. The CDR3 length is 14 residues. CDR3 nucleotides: TGTGCCATCAGTGAGTCCAGGGCTCAAGAGACCCAGTACTTC. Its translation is CAISESRAQETQYF.

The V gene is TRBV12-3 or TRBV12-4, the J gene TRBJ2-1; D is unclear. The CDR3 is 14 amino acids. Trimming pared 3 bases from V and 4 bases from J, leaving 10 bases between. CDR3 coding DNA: TGTGCCAGCAGTTTTAGACCCTCGTACAATGAGCAGTTCTTC. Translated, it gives CASSFRPSYNEQFF.

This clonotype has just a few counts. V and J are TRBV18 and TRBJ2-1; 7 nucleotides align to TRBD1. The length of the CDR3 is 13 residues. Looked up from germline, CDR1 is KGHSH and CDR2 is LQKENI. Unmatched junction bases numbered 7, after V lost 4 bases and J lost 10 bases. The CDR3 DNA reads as TGTGCCAGCTCACTATCAACAGGGGTCGAGCAGTTCTTC. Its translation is CASSLSTGVEQFF.

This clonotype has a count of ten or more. The CDR3 sequence: CAIGAANYEQYF. The CDR3 nucleotides are TGTGCCATCGGGGCCGCCAATTACGAGCAGTACTTC. This chain uses TRBV10-3 with TRBJ2-7; maybe TRBD1 (5 bases). V lost 8 bases and J lost 4, with 12 bases in between. The CDR3 is made up of 12 amino acids. Germline V gene lookup returns CDR1 ENHRY and CDR2 SYGVKD.

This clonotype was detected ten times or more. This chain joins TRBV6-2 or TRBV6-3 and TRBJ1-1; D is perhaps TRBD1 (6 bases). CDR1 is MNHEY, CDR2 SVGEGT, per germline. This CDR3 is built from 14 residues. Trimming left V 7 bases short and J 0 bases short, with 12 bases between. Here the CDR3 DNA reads TGTGCCAGCAAATCGACAGGTATGAACACTGAAGCTTTCTTT. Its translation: CASKSTGMNTEAFF.

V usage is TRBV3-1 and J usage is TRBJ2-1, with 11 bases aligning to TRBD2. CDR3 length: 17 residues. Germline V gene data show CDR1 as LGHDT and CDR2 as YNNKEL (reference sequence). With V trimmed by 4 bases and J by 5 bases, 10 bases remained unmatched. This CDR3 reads CASSPDSSGGLNNEQFF. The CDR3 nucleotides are TGTGCCAGCAGCCCCGATTCTAGCGGGGGGCTGAACAATGAGCAGTTCTTC.

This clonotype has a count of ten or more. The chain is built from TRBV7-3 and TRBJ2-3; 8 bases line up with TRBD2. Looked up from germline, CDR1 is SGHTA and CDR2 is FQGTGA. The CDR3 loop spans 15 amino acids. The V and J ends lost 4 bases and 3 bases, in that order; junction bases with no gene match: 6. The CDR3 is CASSSGGEVTDTQYF. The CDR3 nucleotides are TGTGCCAGCAGCTCGGGAGGGGAAGTAACAGATACGCAGTATTTT. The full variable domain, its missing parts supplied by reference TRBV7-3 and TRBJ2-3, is GAGVSQTPSNKVTEKGKYVELRCDPISGHTALYWYRQSLGQGPEFLIYFQGTGAADDSGLPNDRFFAVRPEGSVSTLKIQRTERGDSAVYLCASSSGGEVTDTQYFGPGTRLTVL.

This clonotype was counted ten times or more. CDR3 nucleotides: TGTGCCAGCAGCCAAGCCAGGACGAACCAAGAGACCCAGTACTTC. Translating it yields CASSQARTNQETQYF. The genes are TRBV14 and TRBJ2-5; D uncertain. This CDR3 contains 15 residues. CDR1 is SGHDN, CDR2 FVKESK, per germline. Trimming removed 1 base from V and 0 bases from J, with 9 bases in between.

CDR3 DNA: TGTGCCAGTGTGATGGGGTCGGCCTCTCGGGAGCAGTACTTC. It specifies CASVMGSASREQYF. The chain is built from TRBV7-6 and TRBJ2-7; D ambiguous. The CDR3 contains 14 residues. Looked up from germline, CDR1 is SGHVS and CDR2 is FNYEAQ. The germline V and J ends were trimmed by 9 bases and 7 bases, with 22 bases remaining between them.

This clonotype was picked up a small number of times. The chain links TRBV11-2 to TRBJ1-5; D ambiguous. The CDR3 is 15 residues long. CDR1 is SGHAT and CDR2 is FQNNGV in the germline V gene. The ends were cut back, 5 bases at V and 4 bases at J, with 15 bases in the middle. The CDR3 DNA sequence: TGTGCCAGCAGCCGGTCCTTTGGTAGTAATCAGCCCCAGCATTTT. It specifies CASSRSFGSNQPQHF.

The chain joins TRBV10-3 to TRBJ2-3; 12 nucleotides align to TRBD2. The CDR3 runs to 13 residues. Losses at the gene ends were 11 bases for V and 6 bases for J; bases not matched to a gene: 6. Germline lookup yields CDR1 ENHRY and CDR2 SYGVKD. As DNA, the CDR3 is TGTGCCCTCCGGACTAGCGGGGAGGATACGCAGTATTTT. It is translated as CALRTSGEDTQYF.

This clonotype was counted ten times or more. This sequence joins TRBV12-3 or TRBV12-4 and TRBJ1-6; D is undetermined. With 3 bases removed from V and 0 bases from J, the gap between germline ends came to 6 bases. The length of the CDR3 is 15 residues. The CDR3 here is CASSLVLSYNSPLHF. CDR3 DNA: TGTGCCAGCAGTTTGGTTCTCTCCTATAATTCACCCCTCCACTTT.

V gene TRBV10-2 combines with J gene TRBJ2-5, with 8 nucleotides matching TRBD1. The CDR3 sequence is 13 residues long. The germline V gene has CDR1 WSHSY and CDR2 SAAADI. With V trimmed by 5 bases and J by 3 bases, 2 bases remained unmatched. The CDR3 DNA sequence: TGCGCCAGCAGTAAGGGACAGGAAGAGACCCAGTACTTC. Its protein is CASSKGQEETQYF.

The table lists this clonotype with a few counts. As DNA, the CDR3 is TGCAGCGTTGGACAGGGGGATGAAAAACTGTTTTTT. As protein: CSVGQGDEKLFF. The chain employs TRBV29-1 and TRBJ1-4; 9 bases match TRBD1. Trimming took 4 bases from V and 6 from J; bases not matched to a gene: 0. The length of the CDR3 is 12 residues. The germline gives CDR1 SQVTM, CDR2 ANQGSEA.

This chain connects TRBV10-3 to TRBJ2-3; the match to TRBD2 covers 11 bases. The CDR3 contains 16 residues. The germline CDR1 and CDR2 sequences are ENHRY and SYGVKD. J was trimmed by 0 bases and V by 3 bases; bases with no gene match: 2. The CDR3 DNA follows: TGTGCCATCAGTGAAACTAGCGGGGGTAGCACAGATACGCAGTATTTT. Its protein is CAISETSGGSTDTQYF.

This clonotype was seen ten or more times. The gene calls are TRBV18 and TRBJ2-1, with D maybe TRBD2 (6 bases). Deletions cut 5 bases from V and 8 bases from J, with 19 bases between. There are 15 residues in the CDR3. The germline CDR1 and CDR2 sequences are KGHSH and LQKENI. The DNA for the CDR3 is TGTGCCAGCTCAGCGACAGAGGATCCTAGCGATGAGCAGTTCTTC. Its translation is CASSATEDPSDEQFF.

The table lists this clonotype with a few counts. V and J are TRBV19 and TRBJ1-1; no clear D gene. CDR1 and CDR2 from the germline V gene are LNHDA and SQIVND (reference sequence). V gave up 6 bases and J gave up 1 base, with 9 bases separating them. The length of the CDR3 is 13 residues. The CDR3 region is CASSPPTNTEAFF. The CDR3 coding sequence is TGTGCCAGTAGCCCCCCCACGAACACTGAAGCTTTCTTT.

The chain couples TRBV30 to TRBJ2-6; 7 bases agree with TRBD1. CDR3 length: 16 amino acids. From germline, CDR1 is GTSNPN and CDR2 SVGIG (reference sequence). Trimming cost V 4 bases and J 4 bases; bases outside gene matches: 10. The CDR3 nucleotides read TGTGCCTGGAAGGAAAAAGGGGGCGAAGGGGCCAACGTCCTGACTTTC. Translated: CAWKEKGGEGANVLTF.

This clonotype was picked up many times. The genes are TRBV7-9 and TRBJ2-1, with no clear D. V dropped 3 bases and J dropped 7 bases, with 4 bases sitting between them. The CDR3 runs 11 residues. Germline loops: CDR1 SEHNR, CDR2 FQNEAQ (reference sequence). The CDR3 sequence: CASSLTNEQFF. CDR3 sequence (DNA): TGTGCCAGCAGCTTGACAAATGAGCAGTTCTTC.

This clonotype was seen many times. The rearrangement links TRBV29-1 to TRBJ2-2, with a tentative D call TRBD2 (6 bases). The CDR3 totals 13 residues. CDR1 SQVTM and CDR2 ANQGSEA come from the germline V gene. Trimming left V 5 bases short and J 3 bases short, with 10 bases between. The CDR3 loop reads CSVWRDDTGELFF. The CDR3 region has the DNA TGCAGCGTTTGGCGGGACGACACCGGGGAGCTGTTTTTT.

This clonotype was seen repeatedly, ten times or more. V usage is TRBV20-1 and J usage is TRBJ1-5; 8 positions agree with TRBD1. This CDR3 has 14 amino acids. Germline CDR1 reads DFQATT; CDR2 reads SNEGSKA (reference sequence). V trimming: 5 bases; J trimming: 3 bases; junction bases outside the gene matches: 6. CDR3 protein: CSARDRMNNQPQHF. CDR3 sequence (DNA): TGCAGTGCTCGGGACAGGATGAACAATCAGCCCCAGCATTTT.

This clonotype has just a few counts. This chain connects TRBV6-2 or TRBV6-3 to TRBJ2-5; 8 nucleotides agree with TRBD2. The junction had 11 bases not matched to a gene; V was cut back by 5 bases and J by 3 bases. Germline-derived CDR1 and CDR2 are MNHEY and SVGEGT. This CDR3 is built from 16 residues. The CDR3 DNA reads TGTGCCAGCAGTCTGCTGGGCGGGAGGAGGGAAGAGACCCAGTACTTC. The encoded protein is CASSLLGGRREETQYF.

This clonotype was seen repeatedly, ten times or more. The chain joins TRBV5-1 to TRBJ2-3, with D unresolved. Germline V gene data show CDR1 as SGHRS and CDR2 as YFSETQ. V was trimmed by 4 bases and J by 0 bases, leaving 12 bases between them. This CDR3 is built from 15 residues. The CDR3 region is CASSLLGSSTDTQYF. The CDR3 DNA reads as TGCGCCAGCAGCCTACTTGGTTCTAGCACAGATACGCAGTATTTT.

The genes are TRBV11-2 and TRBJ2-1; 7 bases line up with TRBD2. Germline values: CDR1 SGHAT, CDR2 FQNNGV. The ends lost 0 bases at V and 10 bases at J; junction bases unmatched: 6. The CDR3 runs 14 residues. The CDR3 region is CASSLDREAGEQFF. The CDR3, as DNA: TGTGCCAGCAGCTTAGACCGGGAGGCGGGAGAGCAGTTCTTC.

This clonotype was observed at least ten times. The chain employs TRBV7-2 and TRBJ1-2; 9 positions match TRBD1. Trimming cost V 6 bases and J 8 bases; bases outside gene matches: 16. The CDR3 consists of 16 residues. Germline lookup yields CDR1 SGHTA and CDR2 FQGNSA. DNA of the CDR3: TGTGCCAGCAGTCAACCGGGACAGGGAATACTTAACGGCTACACCTTC. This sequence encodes CASSQPGQGILNGYTF.